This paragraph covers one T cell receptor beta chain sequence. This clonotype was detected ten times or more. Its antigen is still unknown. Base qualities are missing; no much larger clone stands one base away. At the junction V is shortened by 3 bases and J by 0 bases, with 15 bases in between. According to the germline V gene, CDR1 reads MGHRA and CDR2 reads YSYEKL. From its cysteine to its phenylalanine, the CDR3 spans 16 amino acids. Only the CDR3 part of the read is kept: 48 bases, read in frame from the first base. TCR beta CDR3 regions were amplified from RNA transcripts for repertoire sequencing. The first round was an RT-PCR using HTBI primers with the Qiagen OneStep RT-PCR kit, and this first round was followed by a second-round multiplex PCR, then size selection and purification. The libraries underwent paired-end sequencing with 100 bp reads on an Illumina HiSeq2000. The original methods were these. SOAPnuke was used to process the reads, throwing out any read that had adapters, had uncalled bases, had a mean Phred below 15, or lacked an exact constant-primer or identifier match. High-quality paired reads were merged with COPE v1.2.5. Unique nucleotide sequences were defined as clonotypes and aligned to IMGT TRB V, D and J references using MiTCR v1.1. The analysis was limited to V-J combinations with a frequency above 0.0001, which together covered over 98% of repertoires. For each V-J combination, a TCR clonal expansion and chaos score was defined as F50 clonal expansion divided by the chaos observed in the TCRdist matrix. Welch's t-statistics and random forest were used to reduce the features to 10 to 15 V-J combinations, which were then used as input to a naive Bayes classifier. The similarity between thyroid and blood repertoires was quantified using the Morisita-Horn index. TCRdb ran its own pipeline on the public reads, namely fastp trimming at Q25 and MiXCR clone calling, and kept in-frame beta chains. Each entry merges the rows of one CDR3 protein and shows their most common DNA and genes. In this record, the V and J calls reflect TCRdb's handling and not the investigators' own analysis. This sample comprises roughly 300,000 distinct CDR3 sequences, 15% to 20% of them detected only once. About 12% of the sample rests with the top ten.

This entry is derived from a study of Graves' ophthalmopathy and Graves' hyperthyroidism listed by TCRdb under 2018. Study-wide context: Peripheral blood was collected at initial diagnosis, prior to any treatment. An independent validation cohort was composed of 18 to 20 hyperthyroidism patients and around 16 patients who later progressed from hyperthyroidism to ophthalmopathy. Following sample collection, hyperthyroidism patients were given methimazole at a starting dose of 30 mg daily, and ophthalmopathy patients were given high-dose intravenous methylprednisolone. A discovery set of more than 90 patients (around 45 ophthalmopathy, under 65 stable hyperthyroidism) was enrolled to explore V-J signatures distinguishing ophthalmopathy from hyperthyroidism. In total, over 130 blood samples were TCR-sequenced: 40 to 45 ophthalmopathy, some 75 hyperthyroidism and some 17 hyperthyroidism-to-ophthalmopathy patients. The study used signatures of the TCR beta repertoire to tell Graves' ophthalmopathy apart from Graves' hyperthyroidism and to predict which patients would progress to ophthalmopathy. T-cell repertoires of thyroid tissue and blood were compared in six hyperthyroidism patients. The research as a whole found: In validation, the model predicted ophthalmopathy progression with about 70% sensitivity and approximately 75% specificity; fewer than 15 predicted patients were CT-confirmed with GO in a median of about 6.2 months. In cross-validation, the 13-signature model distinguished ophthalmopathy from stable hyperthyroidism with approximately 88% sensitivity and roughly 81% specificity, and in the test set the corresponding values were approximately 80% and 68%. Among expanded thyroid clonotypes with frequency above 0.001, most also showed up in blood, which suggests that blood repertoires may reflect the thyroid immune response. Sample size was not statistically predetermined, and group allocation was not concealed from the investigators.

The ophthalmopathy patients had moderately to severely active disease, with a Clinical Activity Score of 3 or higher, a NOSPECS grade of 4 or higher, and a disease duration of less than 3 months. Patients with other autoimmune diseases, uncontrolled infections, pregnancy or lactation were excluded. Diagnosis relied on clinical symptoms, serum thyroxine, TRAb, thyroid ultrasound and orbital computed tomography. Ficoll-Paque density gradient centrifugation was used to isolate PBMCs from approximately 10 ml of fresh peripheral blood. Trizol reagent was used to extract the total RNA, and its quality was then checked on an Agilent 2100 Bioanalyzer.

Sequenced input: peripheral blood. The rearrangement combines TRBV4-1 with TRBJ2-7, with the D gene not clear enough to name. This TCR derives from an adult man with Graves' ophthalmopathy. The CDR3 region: CASSQLASWSSYEQYF. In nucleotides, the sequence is TGCGCCAGCAGCCAGTTGGCTAGTTGGAGCTCCTACGAGCAGTACTTC.